These 16 T cell receptor beta chains came from one sample sequenced in a study of cytomegalovirus exposure and HLA in healthy donors. Vbeta (60) and Jbeta (13) primers were used in the PCR. TCRdb's copy holds only in-frame clones and misses some; the assay was immunoSEQ multiplex PCR. The sample consists of about 170,000 clones, about 79% of them appearing once. What was sequenced was PBMCs. The origin of the receptors is a woman in her fifties or sixties in good health and CMV-seronegative.

This chain joins TRBV27 and TRBJ2-7; perhaps TRBD1 as D (5 bases). Germline V CDR1 and CDR2: MNHEY, SMNVEV (reference sequence). This CDR3 is 17 amino acids long. With 7 bases removed from V and 7 bases from J, the gap between germline ends came to 29 bases. CDR3 sequence: CASIRYSLTDSPTEQYF. The CDR3 nucleotides are TGTGCCAGCATTCGATATAGCCTGACAGATTCCCCGACTGAGCAGTACTTC.

This clone has a handful of counts. The chain combines TRBV18 with TRBJ2-1, with TRBD2 matching 12 bases. The germline CDR1 and CDR2 sequences are KGHSH and LQKENI. The CDR3 is 21 residues long. Trimming cost V 1 base and J 0 bases; bases outside gene matches: 13. This CDR3 is CASSPRVRLAGARSSYNEQFF. CDR3 sequence (DNA): TGTGCCAGCTCACCACGAGTGAGACTAGCGGGGGCCCGAAGCTCCTACAATGAGCAGTTCTTC.

This chain links TRBV14 with TRBJ2-5; D might be TRBD2 (6 bases). Trimming removed 0 bases at V and 5 bases at J, with 10 bases between. The CDR3 loop spans 14 amino acids. Germline-derived CDR1 and CDR2 are SGHDN and FVKESK. This CDR3 reads CASSQEWGRETQYF. In DNA, the CDR3 is TGTGCCAGCAGCCAAGAGTGGGGGAGGGAGACCCAGTACTTC.

The chain recombines TRBV13 with TRBJ2-5, with D tentatively TRBD1 (6 bases). The V gene's germline CDR1 is PRHDT and CDR2 FYEKMQ (reference sequence). V was pared by 5 bases and J by 4 bases, with 17 bases between. The length of the CDR3 is 15 residues. CDR3 sequence reads: CASSNFGGPRETQYF. CDR3 sequence (DNA): TGTGCCAGCAGCAACTTTGGGGGCCCGAGAGAGACCCAGTACTTC.

The genes are TRBV7-2 and TRBJ2-1; tentatively, D is TRBD2 (6 bases). The CDR3 is made up of 13 amino acids. V was cut by 4 bases and J by 5 bases, with 9 bases left in between. From germline, CDR1 is SGHTA and CDR2 FQGNSA. Here the CDR3 reads CASSSGENNEQFF. The CDR3 DNA is TGTGCCAGCAGCTCGGGGGAAAACAATGAGCAGTTCTTC.

The chain recombines TRBV29-1 with TRBJ2-1, with 8 bases aligning to TRBD1. The J segment lost 9 bases and the V segment lost 2 bases, leaving 18 bases of the junction unmatched. This CDR3 region has 17 residues. In germline, CDR1 is SQVTM, CDR2 ANQGSEA. CDR3: CSVESEIQGAYPSEQFF. The CDR3 nucleotides read TGCAGCGTTGAATCCGAGATTCAGGGGGCATATCCCAGTGAGCAGTTCTTC.

In its sample, this clone was seen once. This sequence joins TRBV4-3 and TRBJ1-1, with TRBD1 matching 10 bases. V lost 4 bases and J lost 3; bases outside the gene matches: 8. From germline, CDR1 is LGHNA and CDR2 YSLEER. The CDR3 contains 16 residues. The CDR3 here is CASSPGQGGPYTEAFF. The CDR3 region has the DNA TGCGCCAGCAGCCCCGGACAGGGGGGGCCTTACACTGAAGCTTTCTTT.

V usage is TRBV19 and J usage is TRBJ2-1; 8 bases are a match to TRBD2. Germline V gene lookup returns CDR1 LNHDA and CDR2 SQIVND (reference sequence). The CDR3 covers 14 residues. V lost 7 bases and J lost 7; bases outside the gene matches: 9. The CDR3: CASNLAGVGNEQFF. As DNA, the CDR3 is TGTGCCAGTAATCTAGCGGGTGTTGGAAATGAGCAGTTCTTC. The full variable domain, with the rest looked up from reference TRBV19 and TRBJ2-1, is DGGITQSPKYLFRKEGQNVTLSCEQNLNHDAMYWYRQDPGQGLRLIYYSQIVNDFQKGDIAEGYSVSREKKESFPLTVTSAQKNPTAFYLCASNLAGVGNEQFFGPGTRLTVL.

This sequence joins TRBV9 and TRBJ1-1; 8 bases line up with TRBD1. The CDR3 covers 15 residues. CDR1 SGDLS and CDR2 YYNGEE come from the germline V gene. The V and J ends lost 4 bases and 5 bases, in that order; junction bases with no gene match: 10. The CDR3 nucleotides are TGTGCCAGCAGCTTCGCCTCGACAGGGGAAACTGAAGCTTTCTTT. It yields the protein CASSFASTGETEAFF.

The chain recombines TRBV7-2 with TRBJ2-5; D gene ambiguous. The J call is in doubt because the DNA end fits TRBJ2-7 better. Germline loops: CDR1 SGHTA, CDR2 FQGNSA. CDR3 length: 11 residues. The CDR3 nucleotides read TGTGCCAGCAGCGATAACTACGAGCAGTACTTC. Residues: CASSDNYEQYF.

This clone was seen a handful of times. This chain connects TRBV28 to TRBJ1-1; TRBD1 might be the D (5 bases). Trimming stripped 6 bases from V and 11 bases from J, with 19 bases between. This CDR3 has 13 amino acids. Germline V gene data show CDR1 as MDHEN and CDR2 as SYDVKM. The CDR3 reads CASRPTADRGAFF. Written as DNA, the CDR3 is TGTGCCAGCAGGCCAACCGCCGACAGAGGTGCTTTCTTT.

This clone was seen a handful of times. The gene calls are TRBV10-2 and TRBJ1-1; 7 bases map to TRBD1. J lost 1 base, V lost 6 bases, and 2 bases had no gene match. The CDR3 totals 13 residues. CDR1 and CDR2 from the germline V gene are WSHSY and SAAADI. The CDR3 sequence is CASRGQSNTEAFF. The DNA of the CDR3 is TGCGCCAGCAGGGGACAGTCGAACACTGAAGCTTTCTTT.

The V gene is TRBV4-3, the J gene TRBJ2-7; D unclear. This CDR3 spans 15 amino acids. Germline loops: CDR1 LGHNA, CDR2 YSLEER. V dropped 0 bases and J dropped 0 bases, with 9 bases sitting between them. For the CDR3, the DNA is TGCGCCAGCAGCCAAGATACACAGAACTCCTACGAGCAGTACTTC. Its translation: CASSQDTQNSYEQYF.

This clone was seen a few times. The chain links TRBV7-2 to TRBJ2-3; TRBD1 might be the D (6 bases). This CDR3 is 14 amino acids long. CDR1 and CDR2 (germline): SGHTA, FQGNSA. Trimming pared 2 bases from V and 1 base from J, leaving 7 bases between. CDR3: CASSLKGGTDTQYF. The CDR3 DNA reads TGTGCCAGCAGCTTAAAGGGGGGCACAGATACGCAGTATTTT.

The V and J genes are TRBV27 and TRBJ1-4; D gene uncertain. The germline gives CDR1 MNHEY, CDR2 SMNVEV (reference sequence). The V gene lost 5 bases and the J gene lost 7 bases, with 8 bases spanning the gap. The CDR3 totals 12 residues. Here the CDR3 reads CASSIGGEKLFF. The CDR3 DNA is TGTGCCAGCAGTATTGGAGGTGAAAAACTGTTTTTT.

The chain uses TRBV28 and TRBJ2-7; a weak D match, TRBD2 (6 bases). V was cut by 11 bases and J by 4 bases, with 27 bases left in between. CDR3 size: 16 residues. Germline CDR1 is MDHEN and CDR2 is SYDVKM. CDR3 sequence (DNA): TGTGCCTCCACTCCTTTATTGGGCGGGACGCCTTACGAGCAGTACTTC. This codes for CASTPLLGGTPYEQYF.